These T cell receptor beta chains were read from a single sample in a study of T cells in localized non-small cell lung cancer. TCRdb's table, derived via immunoSEQ multiplex PCR, lists solely in-frame clones and lacks some. Here the sample spans tens of thousands of clones, roughly 83% being singletons. Sequencing used PBMCs, obtained before any cancer treatment. These receptors were collected from a man between 35 and 75 years old with stage II lung adenocarcinoma. The CDR3 runs from the conserved cysteine through the conserved F or W. Fields, in order: clone size, D gene, V gene, J gene, CDR3 DNA, CDR3 protein. D genes are given only for firm matches. Size tells how often a clone was seen (once, few, many) or the class of an expanded clone, and some rows leave it out.

NA	NA	TRBV9	TRBJ2-5	TGTGCCAGCACCCGGAGGCCACAAGAGACCCAGTACTTC	CASTRRPQETQYF
NA	TRBD2	TRBV5-1	TRBJ2-7	TGCGCCAGCAGCTTGGCACTAGCGGGAGTGTACGAGCAGTACTTC	CASSLALAGVYEQYF
NA	NA	TRBV19	TRBJ2-6	TGTGCCAGTATCTCTCGGACCTCTGGGGCCAACGTCCTGACTTTC	CASISRTSGANVLTF
NA	NA	TRBV4-1	TRBJ1-6	TGCGCCAGCAGCCGGATTTATATGAGGGATTCACCCCTCCACTTT	CASSRIYMRDSPLHF
NA	NA	TRBV10-3	TRBJ2-7	TGTGCCATCAGTGAGCCGAGATACAAGCAGTACTTC	CAISEPRYKQYF
NA	TRBD2	TRBV7-9	TRBJ2-1	TGTGCCAGCAGCGTTAGCGGGGGGCCGGGGAATGAGCAGTTCTTC	CASSVSGGPGNEQFF
NA	NA	TRBV18	TRBJ1-2	TGTGCCAGCTCGGAAGTGGGCGAGGCAGGGCCGAACTATGGCTACACCTTC	CASSEVGEAGPNYGYTF
few	TRBD1	TRBV10-3	TRBJ2-3	TGTGCCAGTACGACAGGGGGCACAGATACGCAGTATTTT	CASTTGGTDTQYF
NA	TRBD2	TRBV2	TRBJ2-2	TGTGCCAGCTCACTAGCGGGGGGAGGAAACACCGGGGAGCTGTTTTTT	CASSLAGGGNTGELFF
NA	TRBD2	TRBV7-2	TRBJ2-7	TGTGCCAGCAGCTCGGGGGGCGGGAGGGCCCGTGGGGAGCAGTACTTC	CASSSGGGRARGEQYF
NA	TRBD1	TRBV5-1	TRBJ2-1	TGCGCCAGCAGCCCGCTCCGACAGGGAAATGAGCAGTTCTTC	CASSPLRQGNEQFF
NA	TRBD1	TRBV4-3	TRBJ1-2	TGCGCCAGCAGCCAAGATTTTCAGGGGGCGCGTAGCTATGGCTACACCTTC	CASSQDFQGARSYGYTF
NA	NA	TRBV7-2	TRBJ2-1	TGTGCCAGCGCGTATAAATGGGAGATCTCCTACAATGAGCAGTTCTTC	CASAYKWEISYNEQFF
NA	NA	TRBV7-6	TRBJ2-3	TGTGCCAGCAGCCCTGAGTTACGGAACACAGATACGCAGTATTTT	CASSPELRNTDTQYF
NA	NA	TRBV6-6	TRBJ2-7	TGTGCCAGCAGTACAGGGTTCCACGAGCAGTACTTC	CASSTGFHEQYF
NA	NA	TRBV7-9	TRBJ2-1	TGTGCCAGCAGCTTGGGGCTAGCGAGGGGAAATGAGCAGTTCTTC	CASSLGLARGNEQFF
NA	NA	TRBV11-2	TRBJ2-7	TGTGCCAGCAGCTCCAGGCTAAATTCGGGCGAGCAGTACTTC	CASSSRLNSGEQYF
NA	NA	TRBV5-1	TRBJ1-3	TGCGCCAGCAGCTTGGCCATCGGAAACACCATATATTTT	CASSLAIGNTIYF
NA	NA	TRBV19	TRBJ1-5	TGTGCCAGTAACCCGAGGGAACTTAGCAATCAGCCCCAGCATTTT	CASNPRELSNQPQHF
medium-sized	TRBD1	TRBV27	TRBJ2-7	TGTGCCAGCAGCCCGGACTACCGGGACAGGGAAGGTGAGCAGTACTTC	CASSPDYRDREGEQYF
NA	TRBD1	TRBV10-3	TRBJ2-7	TGTGCCATCAGTACCTCGACCGGGACAGGGAACTACGAGCAGTACTTC	CAISTSTGTGNYEQYF
once	NA	TRBV27	TRBJ1-1	TGTGCCAGCAGTTTAACGGCCGAACAGCGGAACACTGAAGCTTTCTTT	CASSLTAEQRNTEAFF
NA	NA	TRBV4-2	TRBJ1-2	TGTGCCAGCAGCCAAGGGGGACACGACCTAACGTATGGCTACACCTTC	CASSQGGHDLTYGYTF
NA	TRBD2	TRBV7-9	TRBJ2-7	TGTGCCAGCAGCCGGACTAGCGGCGACGAGCAGTACTTC	CASSRTSGDEQYF
NA	NA	TRBV15	TRBJ1-1	TGTGCCACCAGCAGAGATCACAGGGCAGCTGAAGCTTTCTTT	CATSRDHRAAEAFF
NA	NA	TRBV5-1	TRBJ2-1	TGCGCCAGCAGTATGAGGGGAGACTCCTACAATGAGCAGTTCTTC	CASSMRGDSYNEQFF
NA	NA	TRBV4-2	TRBJ2-3	TGTGCCAGCAGCAGGCGGGGGCCCACAGATACGCAGTATTTT	CASSRRGPTDTQYF
NA	NA	TRBV7-9	TRBJ1-5	TGTGCCAGCAGCTTAGACGCTGGAGGCAATCAGCCCCAGCATTTT	CASSLDAGGNQPQHF
large	NA	TRBV13	TRBJ1-2	TGTGCCAGCAGCTTAGGGTCATCTGGGGGGAACTATGGCTACACCTTC	CASSLGSSGGNYGYTF
NA	NA	TRBV5-4	TRBJ1-3	TGTGCCAGCAGCTTCAGACTGGGAAACACCATATATTTT	CASSFRLGNTIYF
NA	TRBD2	TRBV7-2	TRBJ2-1	TGTGCCAGCGGACTAGCGGGCCTCTACAATGAGCAGTTCTTC	CASGLAGLYNEQFF
NA	NA	TRBV5-4	TRBJ2-7	TGTGCCAGCAGCTTACCAGGGGAGTACGAGCAGTACTTC	CASSLPGEYEQYF
few	TRBD2	TRBV7-6	TRBJ2-7	TGTGCCAGCAGCTTAGCGGGTTCAGCGGGGGGATACGAGCAGTACTTC	CASSLAGSAGGYEQYF
NA	NA	TRBV11-2	TRBJ2-7	TGTGCCAGCAGCCTAGCCCGGACAAGTGTAGGCGAGCAGTACTTC	CASSLARTSVGEQYF
NA	TRBD1	TRBV30	TRBJ1-3	TGTGCCTGGAGTAGAGGGACAGGGGCCGGGGACACCATATATTTT	CAWSRGTGAGDTIYF
NA	NA	TRBV13	TRBJ2-7	TGTGCCAGCAGCTTCAGGTTTTCCGAGCAGTACTTC	CASSFRFSEQYF
NA	NA	TRBV5-1	TRBJ2-2	TGCGCCAGCGGTGTCACCGGGGAGCTGTTTTTT	CASGVTGELFF
NA	NA	TRBV11-2	TRBJ2-5	TGTGCCAGCAGCTTAGTATTCGGGGGAGGTTTCCAAGAGACCCAGTACTTC	CASSLVFGGGFQETQYF
NA	TRBD2	TRBV7-2	TRBJ2-5	TGTGCCAGCAGCTCGCCGGTCGGGGGGGCCGGAGAGACCCAGTACTTC	CASSSPVGGAGETQYF
NA	NA	TRBV7-3	TRBJ2-1	TGTGCCAGCAGCTTAATTAGAAGCCCGAGCTCCTACAATGAGCAGTTCTTC	CASSLIRSPSSYNEQFF
few	TRBD1	TRBV28	TRBJ1-3	TGTGCCAGCACCGCCGGGACAGCGTATTCAGGAAACACCATATATTTT	CASTAGTAYSGNTIYF
NA	NA	TRBV27	TRBJ1-1	TGTGCCAGCAGTTTAGGTTTCCTGAACACTGAAGCTTTCTTT	CASSLGFLNTEAFF
NA	NA	TRBV5-1	TRBJ2-5	TGCGCCAGCAGCTTGTCGGACGGAACCGTTCAGACCCAGTACTTC	CASSLSDGTVQTQYF
NA	TRBD2	TRBV7-2	TRBJ2-1	TGTGCCAGCAGCTCCGGACTAGTTCCGCCGGATGAGCAGTTCTTC	CASSSGLVPPDEQFF
NA	TRBD1	TRBV6-5	TRBJ1-1	TGTGCCGCCGCGGACAGGGGAGGGAACACTGAAGCTTTCTTT	CAAADRGGNTEAFF